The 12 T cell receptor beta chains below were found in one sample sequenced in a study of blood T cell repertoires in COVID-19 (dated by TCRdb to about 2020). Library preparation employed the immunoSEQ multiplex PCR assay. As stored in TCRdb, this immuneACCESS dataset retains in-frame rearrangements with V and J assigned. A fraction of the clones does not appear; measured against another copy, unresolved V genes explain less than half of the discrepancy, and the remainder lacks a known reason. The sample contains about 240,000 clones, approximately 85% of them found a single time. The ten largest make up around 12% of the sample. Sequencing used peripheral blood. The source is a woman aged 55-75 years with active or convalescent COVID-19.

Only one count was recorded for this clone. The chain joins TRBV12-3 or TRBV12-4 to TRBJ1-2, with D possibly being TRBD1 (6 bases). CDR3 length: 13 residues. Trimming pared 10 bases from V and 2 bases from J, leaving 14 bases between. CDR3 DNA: TGTGCCATCACCGCCGGACAGAACTATGGCTACACCTTC. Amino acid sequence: CAITAGQNYGYTF.

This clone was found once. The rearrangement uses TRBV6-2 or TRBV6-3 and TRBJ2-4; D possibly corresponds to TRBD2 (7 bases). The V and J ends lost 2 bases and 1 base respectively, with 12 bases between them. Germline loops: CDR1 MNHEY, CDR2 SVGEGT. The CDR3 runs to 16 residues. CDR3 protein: CASSYGGAAAKNIQYF. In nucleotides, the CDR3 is TGTGCCAGCAGTTACGGGGGGGCCGCGGCCAAAAACATTCAGTACTTC.

The CDR3 is CASSRLAGPSRDGYTF. In DNA form, the CDR3 reads TGTGCCAGCAGCCGATTAGCGGGGCCCTCGAGGGATGGCTACACCTTC. This chain uses TRBV2 with TRBJ1-2; TRBD1 is a possible D gene (5 bases). V was shortened by 6 bases and J by 6 bases, with 23 bases between the two germline ends. CDR3 length equals 16 residues. The germline CDR1 and CDR2 sequences are SNHLY and FYNNEI.

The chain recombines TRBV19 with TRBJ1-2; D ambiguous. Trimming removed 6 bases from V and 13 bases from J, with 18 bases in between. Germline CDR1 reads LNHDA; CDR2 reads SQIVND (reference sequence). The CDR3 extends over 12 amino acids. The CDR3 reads CASSPAFGDCTF. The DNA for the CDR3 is TGTGCCAGTAGCCCAGCTTTCGGGGATTGCACCTTC. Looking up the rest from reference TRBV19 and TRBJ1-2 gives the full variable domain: DGGITQSPKYLFRKEGQNVTLSCEQNLNHDAMYWYRQDPGQGLRLIYYSQIVNDFQKGDIAEGYSVSREKKESFPLTVTSAQKNPTAFYLCASSPAFGDCTFGSGTRLTVV.

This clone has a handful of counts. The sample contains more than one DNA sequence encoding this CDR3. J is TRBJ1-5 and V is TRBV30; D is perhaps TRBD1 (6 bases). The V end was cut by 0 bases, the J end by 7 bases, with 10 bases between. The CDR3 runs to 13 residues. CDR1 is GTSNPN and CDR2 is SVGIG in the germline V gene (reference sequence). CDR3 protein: CAWSVQGRQPQHF. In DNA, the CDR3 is TGTGCCTGGAGTGTACAGGGCAGGCAGCCCCAGCATTTT.

CDR3 bases: TGTGCCAGCAGAGGATCTCAGGGTACTGAAGCTTTCTTT. Protein: CASRGSQGTEAFF. The chain combines TRBV2 with TRBJ1-1, with D perhaps TRBD1 (5 bases). The length of the CDR3 is 13 residues. The ends were cut back, 6 bases at V and 5 bases at J, with 13 bases in the middle. The germline V gene has CDR1 SNHLY and CDR2 FYNNEI.

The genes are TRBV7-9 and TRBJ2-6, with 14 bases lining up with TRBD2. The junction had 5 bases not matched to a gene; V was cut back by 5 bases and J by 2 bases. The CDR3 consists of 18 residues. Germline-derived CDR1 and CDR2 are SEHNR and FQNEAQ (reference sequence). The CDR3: CASSSRLAGGPGANVLTF. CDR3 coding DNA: TGTGCCAGCAGCAGCAGACTAGCGGGGGGGCCTGGGGCCAACGTCCTGACTTTC.

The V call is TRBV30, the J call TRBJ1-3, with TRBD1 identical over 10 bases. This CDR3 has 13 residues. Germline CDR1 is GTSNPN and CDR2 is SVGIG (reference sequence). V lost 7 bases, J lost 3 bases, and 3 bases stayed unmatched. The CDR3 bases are TGTGCCTTGGGACAGGGGCATGGAAACACCATATATTTT. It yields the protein CALGQGHGNTIYF.

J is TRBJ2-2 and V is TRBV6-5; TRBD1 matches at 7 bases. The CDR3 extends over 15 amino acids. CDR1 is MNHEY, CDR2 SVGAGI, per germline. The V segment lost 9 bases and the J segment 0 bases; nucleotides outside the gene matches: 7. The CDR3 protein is CASTPGQPNTGELFF. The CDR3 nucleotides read TGTGCCAGTACCCCGGGACAGCCGAACACCGGGGAGCTGTTTTTT.

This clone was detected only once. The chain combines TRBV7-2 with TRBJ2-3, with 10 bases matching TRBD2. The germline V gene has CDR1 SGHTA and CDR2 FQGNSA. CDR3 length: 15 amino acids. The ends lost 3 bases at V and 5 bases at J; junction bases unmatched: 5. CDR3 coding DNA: TGTGCCAGCAGCTTTATAGCGGGGGGCCGAGATACGCAGTATTTT. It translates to CASSFIAGGRDTQYF.

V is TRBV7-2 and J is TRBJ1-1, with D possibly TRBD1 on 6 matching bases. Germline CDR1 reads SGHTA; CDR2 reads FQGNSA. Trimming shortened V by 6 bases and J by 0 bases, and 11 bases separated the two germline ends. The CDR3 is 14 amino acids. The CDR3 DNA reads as TGTGCCAGCAGATTCGGACAGCTGAACACTGAAGCTTTCTTT. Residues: CASRFGQLNTEAFF. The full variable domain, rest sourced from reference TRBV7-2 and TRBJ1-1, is GAGVSQSPSNKVTEKGKDVELRCDPISGHTALYWYRQSLGQGLEFLIYFQGNSAPDKSGLPSDRFSAERTGGSVSTLTIQRTQQEDSAVYLCASRFGQLNTEAFFGQGTRLTVV.

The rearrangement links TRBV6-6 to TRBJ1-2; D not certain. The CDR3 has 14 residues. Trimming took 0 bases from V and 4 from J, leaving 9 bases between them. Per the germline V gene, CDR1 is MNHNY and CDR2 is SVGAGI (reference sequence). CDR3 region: CASSYSSEGYGYTF. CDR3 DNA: TGTGCCAGCAGTTACTCGTCGGAGGGCTATGGCTACACCTTC.